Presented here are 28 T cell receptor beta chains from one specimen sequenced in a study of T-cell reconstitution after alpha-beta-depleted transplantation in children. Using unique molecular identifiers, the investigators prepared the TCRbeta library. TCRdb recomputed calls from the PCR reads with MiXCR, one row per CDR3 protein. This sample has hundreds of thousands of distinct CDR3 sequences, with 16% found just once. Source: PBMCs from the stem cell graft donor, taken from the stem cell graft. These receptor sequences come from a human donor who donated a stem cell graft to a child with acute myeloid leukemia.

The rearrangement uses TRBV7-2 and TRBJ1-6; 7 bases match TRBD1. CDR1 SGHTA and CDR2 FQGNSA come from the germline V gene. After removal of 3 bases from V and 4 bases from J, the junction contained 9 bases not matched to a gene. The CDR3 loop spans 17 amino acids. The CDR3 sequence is CASSLTRDSEYNSPLHF. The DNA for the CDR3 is TGTGCCAGCAGCTTGACTAGGGACAGCGAATATAATTCACCCCTCCACTTT.

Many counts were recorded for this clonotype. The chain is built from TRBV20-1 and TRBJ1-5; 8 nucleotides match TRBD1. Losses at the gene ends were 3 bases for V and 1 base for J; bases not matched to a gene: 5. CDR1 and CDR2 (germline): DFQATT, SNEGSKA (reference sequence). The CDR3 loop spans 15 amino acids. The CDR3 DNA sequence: TGCAGTGCTAGGACCACAGGGGGGAGCAATCAGCCCCAGCATTTT. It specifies CSARTTGGSNQPQHF.

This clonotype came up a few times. In DNA, the CDR3 is TGTGCCACCGGGGGTGAGGGAAATCAGCCCCAGCATTTT. It encodes CATGGEGNQPQHF. The V call is TRBV24-1, the J call TRBJ1-5; D might be TRBD1 (5 bases). CDR1 is KGHDR and CDR2 is SFDVKD in the germline V gene. V lost 9 bases and J lost 4, with 12 bases in between. CDR3 length: 13 amino acids.

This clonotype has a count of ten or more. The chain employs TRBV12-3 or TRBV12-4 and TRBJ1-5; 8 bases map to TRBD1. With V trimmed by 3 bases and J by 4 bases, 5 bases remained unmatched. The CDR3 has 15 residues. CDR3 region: CASSLRRTGNQPQHF. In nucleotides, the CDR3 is TGTGCCAGCAGTTTGCGCCGGACAGGGAATCAGCCCCAGCATTTT.

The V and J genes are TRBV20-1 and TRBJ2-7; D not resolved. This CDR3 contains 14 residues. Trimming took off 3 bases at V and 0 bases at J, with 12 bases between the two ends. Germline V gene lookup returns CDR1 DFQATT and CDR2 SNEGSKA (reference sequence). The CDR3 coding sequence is TGCAGTGCTAGGAATGTAGCAGACTCCTACGAGCAGTACTTC. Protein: CSARNVADSYEQYF.

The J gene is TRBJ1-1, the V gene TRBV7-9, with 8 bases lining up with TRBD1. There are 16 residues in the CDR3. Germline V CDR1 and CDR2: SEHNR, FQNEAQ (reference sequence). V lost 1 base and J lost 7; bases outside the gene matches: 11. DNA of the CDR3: TGTGCCAGCAGCTTAGGGTGGGAGACAGGGGTTGATGAAGCTTTCTTT. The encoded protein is CASSLGWETGVDEAFF.

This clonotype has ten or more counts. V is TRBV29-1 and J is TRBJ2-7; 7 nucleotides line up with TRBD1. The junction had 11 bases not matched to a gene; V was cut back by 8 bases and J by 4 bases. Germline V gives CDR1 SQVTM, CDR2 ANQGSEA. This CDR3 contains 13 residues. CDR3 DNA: TGCAGCTACACCGGGACAGAGCCTTACGAGCAGTACTTC. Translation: CSYTGTEPYEQYF.

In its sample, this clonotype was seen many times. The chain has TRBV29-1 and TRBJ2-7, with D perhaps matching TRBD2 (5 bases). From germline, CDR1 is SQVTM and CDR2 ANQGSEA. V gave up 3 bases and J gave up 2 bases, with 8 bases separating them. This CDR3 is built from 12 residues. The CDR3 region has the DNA TGCAGCGTTGAGAGAGGGACCTACGAGCAGTACTTC. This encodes CSVERGTYEQYF.

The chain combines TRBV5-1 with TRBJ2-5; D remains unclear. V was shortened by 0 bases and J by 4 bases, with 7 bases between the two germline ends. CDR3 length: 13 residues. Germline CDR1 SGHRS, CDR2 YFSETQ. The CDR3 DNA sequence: TGCGCCAGCAGCTTGGTAGTATCAGAGACCCAGTACTTC. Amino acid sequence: CASSLVVSETQYF.

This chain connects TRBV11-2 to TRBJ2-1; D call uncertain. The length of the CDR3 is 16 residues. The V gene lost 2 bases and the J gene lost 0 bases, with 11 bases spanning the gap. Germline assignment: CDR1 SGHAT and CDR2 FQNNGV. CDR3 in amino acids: CASSLNGPFSYNEQFF. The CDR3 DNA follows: TGTGCCAGCAGCTTAAACGGGCCATTCTCCTACAATGAGCAGTTCTTC.

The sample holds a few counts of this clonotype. CDR3 coding DNA: TGTGCCAGCAGTGCCGACAGGGGTAGGTCCTACGAGCAGTACTTC. Residues: CASSADRGRSYEQYF. The V and J genes are TRBV2 and TRBJ2-7, with 8 bases aligning to TRBD1. The germline V gene encodes CDR1 SNHLY and CDR2 FYNNEI. The CDR3 is made up of 15 amino acids. V gave up 4 bases and J gave up 1 base; unmatched junction bases: 6.

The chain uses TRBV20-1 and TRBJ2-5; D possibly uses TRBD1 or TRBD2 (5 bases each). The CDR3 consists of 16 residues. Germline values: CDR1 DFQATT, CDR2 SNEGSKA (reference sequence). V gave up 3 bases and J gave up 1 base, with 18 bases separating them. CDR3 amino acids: CSASGANGRVQETQYF. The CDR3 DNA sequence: TGCAGTGCTAGCGGGGCCAACGGGCGGGTCCAAGAGACCCAGTACTTC.

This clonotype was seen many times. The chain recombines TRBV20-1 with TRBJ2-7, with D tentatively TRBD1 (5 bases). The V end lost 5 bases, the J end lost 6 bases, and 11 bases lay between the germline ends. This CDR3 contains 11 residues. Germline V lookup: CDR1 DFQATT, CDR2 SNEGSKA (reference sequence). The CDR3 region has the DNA TGCAGTGCTTCAAGGGGTTTCGAGCAGTACTTC. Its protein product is CSASRGFEQYF.

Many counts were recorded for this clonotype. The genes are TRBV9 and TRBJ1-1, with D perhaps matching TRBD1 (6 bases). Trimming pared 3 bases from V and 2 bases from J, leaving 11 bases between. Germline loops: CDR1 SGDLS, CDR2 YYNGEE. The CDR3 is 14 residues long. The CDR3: CASSGATGNTEAFF. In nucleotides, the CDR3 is TGTGCCAGCAGCGGAGCGACAGGAAACACTGAAGCTTTCTTT.

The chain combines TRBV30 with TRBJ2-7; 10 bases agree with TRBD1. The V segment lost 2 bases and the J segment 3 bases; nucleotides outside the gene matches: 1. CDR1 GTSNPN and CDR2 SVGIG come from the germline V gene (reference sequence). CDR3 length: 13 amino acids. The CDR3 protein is CAWSWDRGYEQYF. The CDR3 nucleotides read TGTGCCTGGAGTTGGGACAGGGGCTACGAGCAGTACTTC.

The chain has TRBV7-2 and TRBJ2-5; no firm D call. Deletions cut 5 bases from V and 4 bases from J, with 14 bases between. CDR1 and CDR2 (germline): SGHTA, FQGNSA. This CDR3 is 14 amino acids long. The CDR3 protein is CASSPPGWGETQYF. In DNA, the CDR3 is TGTGCCAGCAGCCCCCCCGGTTGGGGAGAGACCCAGTACTTC.

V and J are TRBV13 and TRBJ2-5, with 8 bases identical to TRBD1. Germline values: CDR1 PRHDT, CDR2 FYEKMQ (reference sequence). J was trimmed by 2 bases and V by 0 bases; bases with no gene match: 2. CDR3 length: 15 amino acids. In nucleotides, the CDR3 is TGTGCCAGCAGCTTAGGGGGACAGGTACAAGAGACCCAGTACTTC. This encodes CASSLGGQVQETQYF.

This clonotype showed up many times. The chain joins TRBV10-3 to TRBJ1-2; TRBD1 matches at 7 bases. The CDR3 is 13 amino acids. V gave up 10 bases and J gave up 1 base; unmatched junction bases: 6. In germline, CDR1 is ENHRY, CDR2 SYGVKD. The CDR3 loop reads CANRGPLNYGYTF. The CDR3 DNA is TGTGCCAACAGGGGACCCCTTAACTATGGCTACACCTTC.

The chain's CDR3 is CASSLGLGGGNTIYF. Written as DNA, the CDR3 is TGTGCCAGCAGCTTGGGGCTTGGGGGCGGAAACACCATATATTTT. This rearrangement joins TRBV7-2 to TRBJ1-3; tentatively, D is TRBD1 (6 bases). V lost 3 bases and J 4 bases, leaving 13 bases between the germline ends. Germline assignment: CDR1 SGHTA and CDR2 FQGNSA. This CDR3 has 15 amino acids.

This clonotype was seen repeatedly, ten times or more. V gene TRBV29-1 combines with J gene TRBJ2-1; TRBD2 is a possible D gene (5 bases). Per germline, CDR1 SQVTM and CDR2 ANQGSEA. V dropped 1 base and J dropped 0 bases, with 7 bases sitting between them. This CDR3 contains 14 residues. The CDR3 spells CSVEVSASYNEQFF. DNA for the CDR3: TGCAGCGTTGAAGTTAGCGCCTCCTACAATGAGCAGTTCTTC.

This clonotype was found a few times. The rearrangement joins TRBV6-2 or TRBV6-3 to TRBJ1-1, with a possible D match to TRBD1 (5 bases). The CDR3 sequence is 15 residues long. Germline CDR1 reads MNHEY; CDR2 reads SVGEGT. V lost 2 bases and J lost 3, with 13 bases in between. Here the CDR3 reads CASSYTGGGHTEAFF. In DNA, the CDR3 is TGTGCCAGCAGTTACACAGGAGGAGGGCACACTGAAGCTTTCTTT.

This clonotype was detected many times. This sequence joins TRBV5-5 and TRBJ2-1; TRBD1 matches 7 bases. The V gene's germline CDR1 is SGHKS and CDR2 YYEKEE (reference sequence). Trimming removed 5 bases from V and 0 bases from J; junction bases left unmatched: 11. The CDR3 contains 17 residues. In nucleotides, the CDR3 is TGTGCCAGCAGTCGTACGGGGACAGAGAGCTCCTACAATGAGCAGTTCTTC. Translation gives CASSRTGTESSYNEQFF.

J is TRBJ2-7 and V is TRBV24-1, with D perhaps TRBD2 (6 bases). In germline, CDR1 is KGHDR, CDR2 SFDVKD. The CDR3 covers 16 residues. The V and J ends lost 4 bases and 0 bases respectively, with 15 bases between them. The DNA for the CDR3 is TGTGCCACCAGTGACTCGGACGGGGGAAACTCCTACGAGCAGTACTTC. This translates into CATSDSDGGNSYEQYF.

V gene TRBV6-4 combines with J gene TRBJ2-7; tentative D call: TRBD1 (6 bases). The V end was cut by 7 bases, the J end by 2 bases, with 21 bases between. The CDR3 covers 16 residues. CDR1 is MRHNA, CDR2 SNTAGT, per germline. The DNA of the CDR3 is TGTGCCAGCACCGGATCCGAATCGTACAGGGCCTACGAGCAGTACGTC. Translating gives CASTGSESYRAYEQYV.

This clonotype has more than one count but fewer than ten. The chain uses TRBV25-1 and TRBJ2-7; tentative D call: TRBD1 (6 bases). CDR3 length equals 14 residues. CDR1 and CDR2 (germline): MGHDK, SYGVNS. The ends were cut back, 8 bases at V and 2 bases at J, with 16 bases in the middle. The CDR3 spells CASGRPGQPYEQYF. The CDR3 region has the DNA TGTGCCAGCGGCAGACCGGGACAACCCTACGAGCAGTACTTC.

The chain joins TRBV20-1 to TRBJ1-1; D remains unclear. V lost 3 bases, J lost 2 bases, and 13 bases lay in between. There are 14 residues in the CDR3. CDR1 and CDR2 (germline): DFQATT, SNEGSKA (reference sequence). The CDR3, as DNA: TGCAGTGCTAGGTCCCGGCAGCTCAACACTGAAGCTTTCTTT. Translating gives CSARSRQLNTEAFF.

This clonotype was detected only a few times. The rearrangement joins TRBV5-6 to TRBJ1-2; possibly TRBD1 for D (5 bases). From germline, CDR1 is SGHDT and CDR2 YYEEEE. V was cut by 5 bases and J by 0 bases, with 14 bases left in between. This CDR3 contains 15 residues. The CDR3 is CASSTGRRANYGYTF. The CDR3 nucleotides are TGTGCCAGCAGTACGGGACGGCGAGCTAACTATGGCTACACCTTC.

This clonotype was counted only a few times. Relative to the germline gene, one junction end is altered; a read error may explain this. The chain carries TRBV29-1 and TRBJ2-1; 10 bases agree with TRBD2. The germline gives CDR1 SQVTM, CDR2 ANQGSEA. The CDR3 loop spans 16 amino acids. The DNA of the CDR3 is TGTAGCGTTGGGGTTAGCGGGGGGACCTCCTACAATGAGCAGTTCTTC. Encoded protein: CSVGVSGGTSYNEQFF.